The entry that follows covers one TCR beta chain sequence. The antigen remains unidentified. TCRdb reprocessed the reads via MiXCR and lists one record per CDR3 protein. The sample lists 360,000 or so distinct CDR3 sequences; 34% were seen once. Germline CDR1 and CDR2: MNHNS and SASEGT. The CDR3 length is 16 residues. The V gene lost 6 bases and the J gene lost 3 bases, with 19 bases spanning the gap. The source of the sample is a study of T cell repertoires in cytomegalovirus infection. This rearrangement joins TRBV6-1 to TRBJ2-3, with D perhaps matching TRBD1 or TRBD2 (7 bases each). The sequence derives from a human donor in good health (CMV status not recorded). Some clones in this sample may be carry-over from other donors' samples. Sequenced material: cultured PBMCs, taken from culture after CMV antigen stimulation. The CDR3 is CASSRRGEGATDTQYF. CDR3 DNA sequence: TGTGCCAGCAGCCGCCGGGGGGAGGGGGCTACAGATACGCAGTATTTT.